This T cell receptor beta chain is from a study of T-cell memory formation after mild COVID-19. Overall study context: Largely, TCR clusters stayed within a single donor.

In regard to this clonotype: The antigen is undetermined.

Findings and caveats of the study: In pre-infection memory, a portion of responding clones appeared, which suggested that cross-reactive memory joined. Shrinking CD4+ clones were chiefly CM and EM; CD8+ ones were chiefly EMRA.

CDR3 length: 15 residues. The V gene lost 4 bases and the J gene lost 0 bases, with 11 bases spanning the gap. In germline, CDR1 is SEHNR, CDR2 FQNEAQ (reference sequence). Each CDR3 protein is one row after TCRdb ran MiXCR on the 5' RACE reads. The sample contains about 120,000 distinct CDR3 sequences, approximately 22% of which appear only once. This clonotype originated in a man aged 18 to 35 who had mild COVID-19 (a few samples of this study predate the infection). Cell type and time point are not known. V usage is TRBV7-9 and J usage is TRBJ2-3; no clear D. The sample taken for sequencing was PBMCs or a T cell subset sorted from them (not recorded which). In DNA form, the CDR3 reads TGTGCCAGCAGCTCCCCCCTCGGGAGCACAGATACGCAGTATTTT. It yields the protein CASSSPLGSTDTQYF. The variable domain in full, with the rest retrieved from reference TRBV7-9 and TRBJ2-3, is DTGVSQNPRHKITKRGQNVTFRCDPISEHNRLYWYRQTLGQGPEFLTYFQNEAQLEKSRLLSDRFSAERPKGSFSTLEIQRTEQGDSAMYLCASSSPLGSTDTQYFGPGTRLTVL.